What follows are 19 T cell receptor beta chains derived from one specimen sequenced in a study of blood T cell repertoires in COVID-19. Using immunoSEQ multiplex PCR, the repertoire was profiled, and TCRdb retains in-frame clones only, with some absent. The profile covers about 240,000 clones, with around 83% appearing a single time and roughly an eighth taken by the ten largest. Sequenced material: peripheral blood. These TCRs come from a woman aged 60-70 years with active or convalescent COVID-19.

This sequence joins TRBV4-2 and TRBJ2-7, with D possibly being TRBD2 (6 bases). The CDR3 runs to 17 residues. Germline CDR1 is LGHNA and CDR2 is YNFKEQ. With 3 bases removed from V and 3 bases from J, the gap between germline ends came to 21 bases. Here the CDR3 DNA reads TGTGCCAGCAGCCAGCCCCTAGCCGCCGCGGGAAACTACGAGCAGTACTTC. Its protein product is CASSQPLAAAGNYEQYF.

The chain links TRBV18 to TRBJ1-5, with a possible D match to TRBD1 (6 bases). The CDR3 is 14 residues long. The germline gives CDR1 KGHSH, CDR2 LQKENI. Trimming removed 2 bases at V and 6 bases at J, with 11 bases between. In DNA, the CDR3 is TGTGCCAGCTCACCAGAACAGGGTGTTCAGCCCCAGCATTTT. Amino acid sequence: CASSPEQGVQPQHF.

This clone turned up a few times. V is TRBV2 and J is TRBJ1-2; 8 bases match TRBD1. The germline gives CDR1 SNHLY, CDR2 FYNNEI. The CDR3 is 13 residues long. The V segment lost 3 bases and the J segment 3 bases; nucleotides outside the gene matches: 0. Here the CDR3 DNA reads TGTGCCAGCAGTGAGGACAGGGACTATGGCTACACCTTC. It translates to CASSEDRDYGYTF. Full variable domain (rest looked up from reference TRBV2 and TRBJ1-2): EPEVTQTPSHQVTQMGQEVILRCVPISNHLYFYWYRQILGQKVEFLVSFYNNEISEKSEIFDDQFSVERPDGSNFTLKIRSTKLEDSAMYFCASSEDRDYGYTFGSGTRLTVV.

The CDR3 region is CASSRQGRTEAFF. The CDR3 nucleotides are TGTGCCAGCTCCCGACAGGGGAGGACTGAAGCTTTCTTT. The chain links TRBV19 to TRBJ1-1; 8 bases map to TRBD1. Germline V gene data show CDR1 as LNHDA and CDR2 as SQIVND (reference sequence). The CDR3 is 13 residues long. J was trimmed by 5 bases and V by 9 bases; bases with no gene match: 8.

The chain links TRBV5-1 to TRBJ1-6; possibly TRBD1 for D (5 bases). The CDR3 runs 14 residues. Germline values: CDR1 SGHRS, CDR2 YFSETQ. V was shortened by 3 bases and J by 10 bases, with 14 bases between the two germline ends. This CDR3 reads CASSSERGLSPLHF. In DNA, the CDR3 is TGCGCCAGCAGCTCCGAAAGGGGCCTATCACCCCTCCACTTT.

CDR3 nucleotides: TGCAGCGTTGAAGGATGGATGACAGAGAATATCAACTATGGCTACACCTTC. It encodes CSVEGWMTENINYGYTF. The V and J genes are TRBV29-1 and TRBJ1-2, with D perhaps matching TRBD1 (5 bases). V was pared by 1 base and J by 2 bases, with 20 bases between. Germline CDR1 SQVTM, CDR2 ANQGSEA. The CDR3 has 17 amino acids.

The chain combines TRBV4-3 with TRBJ1-4; TRBD1 matches at 9 bases. Germline loops: CDR1 LGHNA, CDR2 YSLEER. V lost 4 bases to trimming and J lost 7 bases; unmatched junction nucleotides: 7. The CDR3 runs 15 residues. CDR3 amino acids: CASSPGDRVGEKLFF. Written as DNA, the CDR3 is TGCGCCAGCAGCCCAGGGGACAGGGTGGGTGAAAAACTGTTTTTT.

This clone has a single count. This chain uses TRBV4-1 with TRBJ2-5; 11 nucleotides align to TRBD2. J lost 5 bases, V lost 2 bases, and 10 bases had no gene match. The CDR3 loop spans 17 amino acids. The germline CDR1 and CDR2 sequences are MGHRA and YSYEKL. The CDR3 DNA is TGCGCCAGCAGCCAATTCCGTAGCGGGGGGGCCGGGGAGACCCAGTACTTC. Protein product: CASSQFRSGGAGETQYF.

The CDR3 DNA follows: TGTGCCACCAGTGATCGCGGGACAGGGAGTCGGAATGAGCAGTTCTTC. Protein: CATSDRGTGSRNEQFF. The chain couples TRBV24-1 to TRBJ2-1, with 9 bases identical to TRBD1. With 3 bases clipped from V and 7 bases from J, the junction kept 9 bases outside the gene matches. The CDR3 is 16 residues long. Germline values: CDR1 KGHDR, CDR2 SFDVKD.

This clone was detected ten times or more. For the CDR3, the DNA is TGTGCCAGCAGCATTAGCCCGATCGGGGGTCAGCCCCAGCATTTT. As protein: CASSISPIGGQPQHF. The chain uses TRBV7-8 and TRBJ1-5, with D tentatively TRBD1 (5 bases). Per germline, CDR1 SGHVS and CDR2 FQNEAQ. The CDR3 sequence is 15 residues long. Trimming shortened V by 5 bases and J by 6 bases, and 17 bases separated the two germline ends.

The chain employs TRBV7-9 and TRBJ1-1; tentative D call: TRBD1 (5 bases). The CDR3 loop spans 15 amino acids. V was shortened by 4 bases and J by 5 bases, with 17 bases between the two germline ends. Germline V lookup: CDR1 SEHNR, CDR2 FQNEAQ (reference sequence). The CDR3 protein is CASSSWGVLVTEAFF. The CDR3 bases are TGTGCCAGCAGCTCATGGGGGGTCCTGGTGACTGAAGCTTTCTTT. Full variable domain (remainder filled in from reference TRBV7-9 and TRBJ1-1): DTGVSQNPRHKITKRGQNVTFRCDPISEHNRLYWYRQTLGQGPEFLTYFQNEAQLEKSRLLSDRFSAERPKGSFSTLEIQRTEQGDSAMYLCASSSWGVLVTEAFFGQGTRLTVV.

The table lists this clone with a count of one. The CDR3: CASSPDRGDTQYF. In DNA, the CDR3 is TGTGCCAGCAGCCCGGACAGGGGGGATACGCAGTATTTT. The chain recombines TRBV12-3 or TRBV12-4 with TRBJ2-3; 10 positions match TRBD1. V dropped 6 bases and J dropped 6; count of bases not matched to a gene: 3. The CDR3 consists of 13 residues.

The gene calls are TRBV5-1 and TRBJ1-6; the D gene is possibly TRBD1 (6 bases). The CDR3 runs 14 residues. In germline, CDR1 is SGHRS, CDR2 YFSETQ. Trimming removed 3 bases at V and 5 bases at J, with 9 bases between. The CDR3 protein is CASSSGHHNSPLHF. In nucleotides, the CDR3 is TGCGCCAGCAGCTCGGGACACCATAATTCACCCCTCCACTTT.

This clone was seen a handful of times. V gene TRBV10-3 combines with J gene TRBJ2-7; 7 nucleotides match TRBD1. V shed 0 bases and J 4 bases; nucleotides not matched to a gene: 6. Germline assignment: CDR1 ENHRY and CDR2 SYGVKD. The CDR3 contains 15 residues. The DNA of the CDR3 is TGTGCCATCAGTGAGTCAGGGGGCGAGGGATACGAGCAGTACTTC. It specifies CAISESGGEGYEQYF.

The chain couples TRBV6-5 to TRBJ1-2; D ambiguous. Germline loops: CDR1 MNHEY, CDR2 SVGAGI. The CDR3 is 15 amino acids. Trimming left V 2 bases short and J 4 bases short, with 14 bases between. In nucleotides, the CDR3 is TGTGCCAGCAGTTACCTCGGGAGCCGGGGCTATGGCTACACCTTC. It codes for CASSYLGSRGYGYTF.

The rearrangement joins TRBV7-9 to TRBJ2-3; D not resolved. CDR3 length: 15 residues. Trimming shortened V by 0 bases and J by 2 bases, and 9 bases separated the two germline ends. Germline CDR1 and CDR2: SEHNR and FQNEAQ (reference sequence). The CDR3 sequence: CASSLAVLPTDTQYF. CDR3 DNA: TGTGCCAGCAGCTTAGCGGTTCTACCCACAGATACGCAGTATTTT.

The chain recombines TRBV21-1 with TRBJ1-5; TRBD1 was called by the table and not checked on the DNA. TRBV21-1 is designated a pseudogene. There are 13 residues in the CDR3. In nucleotides, the CDR3 is TGTGCCAGCAGCCGACACAGGGATCAGCCCCAGCATTTT. Translating gives CASSRHRDQPQHF.

The CDR3 DNA reads as TGTGCCAGCTCACGACAGGACAACTACGAGCAGTACTTC. This gives the protein CASSRQDNYEQYF. This chain links TRBV18 with TRBJ2-7; maybe TRBD1 (6 bases). The CDR3 loop spans 13 amino acids. The V end lost 4 bases, the J end lost 3 bases, and 10 bases lay between the germline ends. CDR1 and CDR2 from the germline V gene are KGHSH and LQKENI.

CDR3 protein: CASSLDLAVYTF. The CDR3 DNA reads TGTGCCAGCAGCTTAGATTTGGCAGTCTACACCTTC. The J gene is TRBJ1-2, the V gene TRBV11-3; no firm D call. This CDR3 region has 12 residues. Trimming stripped 0 bases from V and 10 bases from J, with 9 bases between. CDR1 is SGHNT and CDR2 is YENEEA in the germline V gene. Full variable domain (rest looked up from reference TRBV11-3 and TRBJ1-2): EAGVVQSPRYKIIEKKQPVAFWCNPISGHNTLYWYLQNLGQGPELLIRYENEEAVDDSQLPKDRFSAERLKGVDSTLKIQPAELGDSAVYLCASSLDLAVYTFGSGTRLTVV.